The present T cell receptor beta chain was sequenced within a study of T cell repertoires in cytomegalovirus infection. Study summary: Alongside well-studied HLA-B-restricted CMV epitopes, recently identified HLA-C-restricted CMV epitopes were also used. Public TCR beta signatures marked donors with CMV infection and the matching HLA.

Germline CDR1 MNHEY, CDR2 SVGEGT. The CDR3 length is 14 residues. V was clipped by 7 bases and J by 3 bases, with 15 bases between them. This clonotype was detected only a few times. The antigen is undetermined. Study-wide results and limits: CMV-specific TCR beta clonotypes restricted by HLA-C were the ones dominating the ex vivo response. The cumulative frequency of public TCR beta families distinguished individuals who carried CMV together with the relevant HLA.

TCRdb used MiXCR to reprocess the reads, holding one entry per CDR3 protein. The sample consists of approximately 730,000 distinct CDR3 sequences, almost 30% of them appearing once. The sequencing used cultured CD8+ T cells from PBMCs, collected from culture after CMV antigen stimulation. The V call is TRBV6-2 or TRBV6-3, the J call TRBJ1-1; D possibly corresponds to TRBD1 (5 bases). This TCR came from a human donor in good health (CMV status not recorded). Some clones in this sample may be carry-over from other donors' samples. The CDR3 DNA reads TGTGCCAGCACCCAAAGATGGGGGGACACTGAAGCTTTCTTT. It encodes CASTQRWGDTEAFF.